This section outlines one T cell receptor beta chain sequence together with its context. Its antigen is currently unknown. Profiling relied on immunoSEQ multiplex PCR, and the TCRdb table lists in-frame clones only, not all of them. The sample carries fewer than 150,000 clones, roughly nine tenths recorded once. CD4+CD25+CD127- Tregs, CD4+CD25- non-Tregs, CD4 and CD8 cells were sorted. These data come from a study of Tregs in tolerant kidney transplant recipients. Germline CDR1 reads MNHEY; CDR2 reads SVGAGI. Trimming took 5 bases from V and 4 from J; bases not matched to a gene: 7. This CDR3 has 15 amino acids. Study-level results: Biological reproducibility was not directly addressed in this study. Activated donor B cell expansion appeared to reveal the most relevant donor-specific TCRbeta repertoire. The small number of patients limits these findings pending further validation.

The chain carries TRBV6-5 and TRBJ1-5; 8 bases are a match to TRBD1. The sequenced sample was CD4+ T cells from blood. The sequence was collected from a human donor in good health. The CDR3 is CASSHDRGPNQPQHF. For the CDR3, the DNA is TGTGCCAGCAGTCATGACAGGGGACCTAATCAGCCCCAGCATTTT.